This T cell receptor beta chain was recorded in a study of cytotoxic CD8 clonotypes in ibrutinib-treated CLL. Study background: Within the patient group, ten to twelve were relapsed/refractory and approximately 14 treatment-naive, and roughly 18 were IGHV unmutated. Following treatment for a median about 13 months, range 6 to 36, response samples were then taken.

Libraries were prepared by immunoSEQ multiplex PCR; TCRdb keeps only in-frame clonotypes and omits some of them. The sample holds some 30,000 clones; about 75% are singletons and the top ten take around half. Trimming removed 10 bases at V and 5 bases at J, with 17 bases between. Germline CDR1 is MNHEY and CDR2 is SMNVEV (reference sequence). The CDR3 extends over 13 amino acids. Turning to this clone: Its matching antigen is unknown.

Study-wide points: Sustained-remission patients were sampled at one set of times and progressing patients at different ones.

The receptor's source is a human donor with chronic lymphocytic leukemia. Sequencing was performed on PBMCs, taken after 36 months of ibrutinib treatment. The rearrangement joins TRBV27 to TRBJ1-1; D perhaps matches TRBD1 (6 bases). This CDR3 reads CATAKGGRTEAFF. In DNA form, the CDR3 reads TGTGCCACTGCGAAGGGGGGGAGGACTGAAGCTTTCTTT.